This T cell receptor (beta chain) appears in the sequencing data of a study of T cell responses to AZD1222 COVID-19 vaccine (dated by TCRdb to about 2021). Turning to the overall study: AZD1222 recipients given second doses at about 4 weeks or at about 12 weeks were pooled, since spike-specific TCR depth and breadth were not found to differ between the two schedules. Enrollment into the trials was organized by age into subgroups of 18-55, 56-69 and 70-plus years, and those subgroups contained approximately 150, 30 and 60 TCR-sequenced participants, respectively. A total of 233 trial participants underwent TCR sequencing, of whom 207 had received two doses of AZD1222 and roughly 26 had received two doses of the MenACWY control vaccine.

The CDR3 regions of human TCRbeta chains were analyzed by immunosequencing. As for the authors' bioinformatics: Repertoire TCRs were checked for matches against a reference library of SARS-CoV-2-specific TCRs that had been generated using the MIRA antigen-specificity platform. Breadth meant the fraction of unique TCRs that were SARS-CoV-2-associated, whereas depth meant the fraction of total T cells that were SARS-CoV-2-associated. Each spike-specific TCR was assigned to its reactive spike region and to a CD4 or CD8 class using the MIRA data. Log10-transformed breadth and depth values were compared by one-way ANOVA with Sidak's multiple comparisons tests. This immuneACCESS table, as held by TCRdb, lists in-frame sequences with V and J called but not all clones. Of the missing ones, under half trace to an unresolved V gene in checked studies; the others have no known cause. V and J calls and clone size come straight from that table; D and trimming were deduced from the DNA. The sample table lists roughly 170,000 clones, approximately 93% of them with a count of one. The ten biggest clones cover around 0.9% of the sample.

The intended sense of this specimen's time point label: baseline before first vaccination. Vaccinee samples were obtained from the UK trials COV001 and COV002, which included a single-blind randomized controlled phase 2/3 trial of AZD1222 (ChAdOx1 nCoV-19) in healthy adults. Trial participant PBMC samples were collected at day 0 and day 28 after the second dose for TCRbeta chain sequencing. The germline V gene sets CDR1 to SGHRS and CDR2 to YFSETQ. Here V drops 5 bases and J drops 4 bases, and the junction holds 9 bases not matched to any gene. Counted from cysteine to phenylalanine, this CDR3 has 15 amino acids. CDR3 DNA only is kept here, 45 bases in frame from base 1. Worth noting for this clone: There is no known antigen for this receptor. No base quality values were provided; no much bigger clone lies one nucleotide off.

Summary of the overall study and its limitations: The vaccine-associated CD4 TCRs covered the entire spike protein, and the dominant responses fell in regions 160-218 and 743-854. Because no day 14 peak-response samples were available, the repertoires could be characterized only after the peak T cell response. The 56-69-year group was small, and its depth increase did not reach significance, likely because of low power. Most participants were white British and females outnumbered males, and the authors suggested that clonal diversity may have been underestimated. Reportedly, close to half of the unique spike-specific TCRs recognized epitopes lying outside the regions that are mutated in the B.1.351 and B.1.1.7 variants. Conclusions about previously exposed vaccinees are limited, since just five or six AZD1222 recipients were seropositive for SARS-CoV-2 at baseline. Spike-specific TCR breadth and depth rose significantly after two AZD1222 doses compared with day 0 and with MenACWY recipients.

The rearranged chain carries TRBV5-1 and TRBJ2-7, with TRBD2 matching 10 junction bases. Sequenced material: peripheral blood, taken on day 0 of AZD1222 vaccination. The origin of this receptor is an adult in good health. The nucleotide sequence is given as TGCGCCAGCAGACCCCTAGCGGGGGAGGCTTACGAGCAGTACTTC. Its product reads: CASRPLAGEAYEQYF.